This T cell receptor beta chain is drawn from a study of T cells in Graves' hyperthyroidism and ophthalmopathy. At the level of the study: Peripheral blood was secured at the point of initial diagnosis, before any treatment.

Regions amplified from RNA transcripts were the TCR beta CDR3 regions. First-round RT-PCR with HTBI primers amplified the TCR CDR3 region. TCRdb reanalysed the multiplex PCR reads using MiXCR and keeps one entry per CDR3 protein. Altogether 300,000 to 450,000 distinct CDR3 sequences are present, roughly 13% being singletons, with the ten largest covering 11%. The CDR3 covers 16 residues. V was clipped by 2 bases and J by 3 bases, with 16 bases between them. Germline CDR1 reads MNHEY; CDR2 reads SMNVEV (reference sequence). Study-wide results and caveats: Patients with ophthalmopathy were separated from those with stable hyperthyroidism by a 13 V-J model.

Lactation, pregnancy, other autoimmune disease or uncontrolled infection excluded patients. Diagnostic decisions used clinical symptoms, serum thyroxine and TRAb, thyroid ultrasound and orbital computed tomography. At least ten counts were recorded for this clonotype. The antigen is unknown. The J gene is TRBJ1-1, the V gene TRBV27; D might be TRBD1 (5 bases). This TCR was recovered from a woman between 55 and 75 years old with Graves' hyperthyroidism. The specimen was blood. CDR3 nucleotides: TGTGCCAGCAGTTTAATGGACCCCTGGGGACACACTGAAGCTTTCTTT. It specifies CASSLMDPWGHTEAFF.